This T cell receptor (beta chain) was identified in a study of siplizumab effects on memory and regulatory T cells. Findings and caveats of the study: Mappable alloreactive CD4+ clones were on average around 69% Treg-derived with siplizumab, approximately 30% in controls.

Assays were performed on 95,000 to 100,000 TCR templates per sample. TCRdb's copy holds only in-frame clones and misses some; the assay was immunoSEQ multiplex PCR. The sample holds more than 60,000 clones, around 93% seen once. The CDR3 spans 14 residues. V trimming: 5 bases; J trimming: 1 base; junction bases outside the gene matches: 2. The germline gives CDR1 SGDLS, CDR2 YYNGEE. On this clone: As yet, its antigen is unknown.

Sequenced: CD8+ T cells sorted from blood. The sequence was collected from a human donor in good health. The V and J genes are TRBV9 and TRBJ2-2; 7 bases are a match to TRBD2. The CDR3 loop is CASRPGGNTGELFF. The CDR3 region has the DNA TGTGCCAGCAGACCGGGGGGGAACACCGGGGAGCTGTTTTTT.